A selection of T cell receptor beta chains follows, all from one sample in a study of blood T cell repertoires in COVID-19. Some clones are missing from TCRdb's copy, which holds only in-frame ones; the method was immunoSEQ multiplex PCR. Here the sample spans 200,000 to 250,000 clones, roughly nine tenths being singletons. Sequenced material: peripheral blood. The source is a woman in her forties or fifties with acute or convalescent COVID-19. Each CDR3 is given with its conserved first and last residue. Fields, in order: V gene, clone size, J gene, D gene, CDR3 DNA, CDR3 protein. The D gene is left open where the match is weak. Clone size is given for some rows only: seen once, a few or many times, or a class if the clone is expanded.

v_call: TRBV23-1; clone_size: .; j_call: TRBJ2-1; d_call: TRBD2; cdr3_nt: TGCGCCAGCAGTCAATGGGTGAGAAAACGGGAGGGAGGCTCCTACAATGAGCAGTTCTTC; cdr3_aa: CASSQWVRKREGGSYNEQFF
v_call: TRBV27; clone_size: few; j_call: TRBJ2-3; d_call: TRBD2; cdr3_nt: TGTGCCACAAGCCCCGGTAGCGGGGGGAATCTTGATACGCAGTATTTT; cdr3_aa: CATSPGSGGNLDTQYF
v_call: TRBV6-2/TRBV6-3; clone_size: .; j_call: TRBJ1-2; d_call: .; cdr3_nt: TGTGCCAGCAGTTACCCCTCGGGGAGGGATGGCTACACCTTC; cdr3_aa: CASSYPSGRDGYTF
v_call: TRBV7-2; clone_size: .; j_call: TRBJ2-1; d_call: TRBD2; cdr3_nt: TGTGCCAGCACCTCAACGAGACTAGCGGGGTATGAGCAGTTCTTC; cdr3_aa: CASTSTRLAGYEQFF
v_call: TRBV4-3; clone_size: .; j_call: TRBJ1-3; d_call: .; cdr3_nt: TGCGCCAGCAGCCCGGGAGCGACTGGAAACACCATATATTTT; cdr3_aa: CASSPGATGNTIYF
v_call: TRBV5-1; clone_size: .; j_call: TRBJ2-7; d_call: .; cdr3_nt: TGCGCCAGCAGCTTGGGAGCAGGCCCCTACGAGCAGTACTTC; cdr3_aa: CASSLGAGPYEQYF
v_call: TRBV11-2; clone_size: .; j_call: TRBJ2-2; d_call: .; cdr3_nt: TGTGCCAGCAGTCCGTACTACCGGAACACCGGGGAGCTGTTTTTT; cdr3_aa: CASSPYYRNTGELFF
v_call: TRBV4-3; clone_size: .; j_call: TRBJ1-5; d_call: .; cdr3_nt: TGCGCCAGCAGCCAAGGTGCGGCAGGCAATCAGCCCCAGCATTTT; cdr3_aa: CASSQGAAGNQPQHF
v_call: TRBV5-6; clone_size: .; j_call: TRBJ1-1; d_call: TRBD1; cdr3_nt: TGTGCCAGCAGCCGGGACAGGGGGATGAACACTGAAGCTTTCTTT; cdr3_aa: CASSRDRGMNTEAFF
v_call: TRBV15; clone_size: .; j_call: TRBJ1-1; d_call: .; cdr3_nt: TGTGCCACCAGCGGCCCCAGAGGGACTGAAGCTTTCTTT; cdr3_aa: CATSGPRGTEAFF